These 5 T cell receptor beta chains came from one sample sequenced in a study of blood T cell repertoires in COVID-19 (dated by TCRdb to the early 2020s). The library was made by the immunoSEQ multiplex PCR assay. TCRdb retrieved this table from immuneACCESS and kept in-frame rearrangements only. Not all clones are present; in checked studies, unresolved V genes account for under half, and no reason is known for the remainder. This sample holds about 90,000 clones; around 89% were observed only once. Roughly 2.5% of the sample belongs to the ten largest clones. The source material was peripheral blood. The receptors stem from a man in his fifties or sixties with COVID-19, enrolled during active disease.

This clone occurred once. The chain's CDR3 is CASSQPGQGVDEQFF. In DNA form, the CDR3 reads TGCGCCAGCAGCCAACCGGGACAGGGTGTCGATGAGCAGTTCTTC. The V call is TRBV4-1, the J call TRBJ2-1; 9 bases line up with TRBD1. Germline V lookup: CDR1 MGHRA, CDR2 YSYEKL. The CDR3 is 15 amino acids. V dropped 2 bases and J dropped 8; count of bases not matched to a gene: 7.

This chain links TRBV6-2 or TRBV6-3 with TRBJ2-7, with 10 nucleotides matching TRBD2. Germline loops: CDR1 MNHEY, CDR2 SVGEGT. There are 16 residues in the CDR3. V trimming: 3 bases; J trimming: 3 bases; junction bases outside the gene matches: 8. CDR3 protein: CASSYYRTSGLYEQYF. Written as DNA, the CDR3 is TGTGCCAGCAGTTATTACCGGACTAGCGGACTCTACGAGCAGTACTTC.

The gene calls are TRBV7-9 and TRBJ1-4, with D perhaps TRBD1 (5 bases). The length of the CDR3 is 14 residues. Trimming stripped 5 bases from V and 6 bases from J, with 13 bases between. In germline, CDR1 is SEHNR, CDR2 FQNEAQ (reference sequence). The CDR3 spells CASSMSGGDEKLFF. The CDR3 DNA sequence: TGTGCCAGCAGCATGTCTGGGGGGGATGAAAAACTGTTTTTT.

The chain combines TRBV12-5 with TRBJ1-1, with D perhaps TRBD1 (5 bases). Trimming removed 6 bases at V and 1 base at J, with 12 bases between. Germline V gene lookup returns CDR1 LGHNT and CDR2 FRNRAP. The CDR3 totals 14 residues. CDR3 nucleotide sequence: TGTGCTAGTGGAGAGACGACAGCGAACACTGAAGCTTTCTTT. Its protein is CASGETTANTEAFF. The complete variable domain, with remaining parts taken from reference TRBV12-5 and TRBJ1-1, reads DARVTQTPRHKVTEMGQEVTMRCQPILGHNTVFWYRQTMMQGLELLAYFRNRAPLDDSGMPKDRFSAEMPDATLATLKIQPSEPRDSAVYFCASGETTANTEAFFGQGTRLTVV.

This clone was found a few times. The V gene is TRBV5-8, the J gene TRBJ1-2; D is uncertain. Trimming left V 0 bases short and J 7 bases short, with 4 bases between. Looked up from germline, CDR1 is SGHTS and CDR2 is YDEGEE. The CDR3 sequence is 11 residues long. The chain's CDR3 is CASSLVGGYTF. As DNA, the CDR3 is TGTGCCAGCAGCTTGGTCGGTGGCTACACCTTC.